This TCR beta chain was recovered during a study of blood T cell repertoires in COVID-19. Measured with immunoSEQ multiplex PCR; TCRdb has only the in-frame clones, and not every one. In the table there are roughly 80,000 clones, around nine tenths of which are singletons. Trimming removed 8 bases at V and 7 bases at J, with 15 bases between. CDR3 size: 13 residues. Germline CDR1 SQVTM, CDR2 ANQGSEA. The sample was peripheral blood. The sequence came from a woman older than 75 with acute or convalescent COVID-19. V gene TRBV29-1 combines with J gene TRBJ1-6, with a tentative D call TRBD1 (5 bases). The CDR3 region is CSFRQGTNSPLHF. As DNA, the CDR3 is TGCAGCTTCCGGCAGGGTACGAATTCACCCCTCCACTTT.